This TCR beta chain was obtained from a study of T cell responses to AZD1222 COVID-19 vaccine. Generated by immunoSEQ multiplex PCR, the TCRdb table keeps only in-frame clones and is missing some. The sample has some 100,000 clones, more than 85% seen once. Germline CDR1 and CDR2: KGHSH and LQKENI. V was pared by 0 bases and J by 7 bases, with 4 bases of the junction left unmatched. The CDR3 extends over 15 amino acids. Study-wide results and caveats: Clonal diversity was possibly underestimated; the donors were predominantly white British and more often female. It was only after the peak T cell response that any repertoires were sampled. Reports say nearly half of spike-specific TCRs go after unmutated variant regions. Spike as a whole was targeted by vaccine-associated CD4 TCRs, dominant at 160-218 and 743-854.

As for this clone: No antigen is known for it.

The receptor was derived from an adult who received the AZD1222 COVID-19 vaccine. The V and J genes are TRBV18 and TRBJ1-4; TRBD1 matches 8 bases. Sequencing used peripheral blood, obtained 28 days after the second AZD1222 dose. DNA for the CDR3: TGTGCCAGCTCACCACCGACAGGGGCCAGTGAAAAACTGTTTTTT. Translated, it gives CASSPPTGASEKLFF.